This T cell receptor (beta chain) was profiled in a study of OX40 agonist ivuxolimab in advanced cancers. Turning to the study itself: Cohort: approximately 79% men, mean age approximately 64, aged about 20 to 85. Study-wide results and limits: CD4+ T cells averaged fewer expanded clones than CD8+ T cells. Among the lowest levels of clonal expansion were found in partial responders at 0.1-3.0 mg/kg.

Regarding this clone: Its target is unknown.

The germline V gene encodes CDR1 SGHNT and CDR2 YYREEE (reference sequence). The CDR3 is 11 amino acids. Trimming took off 5 bases at V and 4 bases at J, with 6 bases between the two ends. The assay was immunoSEQ multiplex PCR, and TCRdb's table has in-frame clones only and misses some. The sample consists of 95,000 to 110,000 clones, approximately 90% of them appearing once. The receptor comes from an adult with an advanced solid tumor such as melanoma, head and neck, liver or kidney cancer. The rearrangement uses TRBV5-4 and TRBJ1-2; D gene unclear. This material consisted of CD4+ or CD8+ T cells sorted from blood, taken in a trial of the OX40 agonist ivuxolimab. CDR3 nucleotide sequence: TGTGCCAGCAGTGACCGCTATGGCTACACCTTC. This sequence encodes CASSDRYGYTF.